The text below deals with one T cell receptor beta chain. Its antigen is undetermined. This entry belongs to a study of cytomegalovirus exposure and HLA in healthy donors. General study findings and limits: Overall, under 200 TCR beta chains were annotated as cytomegalovirus-associated. Previous analysis showed most TCR beta V segments were productive about 90% or about 30% of the time.

The CDR3 extends over 13 amino acids. Germline CDR1 and CDR2: SNHLY and FYNNEI. Trimming pared 6 bases from V and 6 bases from J, leaving 15 bases between. The PCR had 60 Vbeta and 13 Jbeta primers. Clones were sequenced by immunoSEQ multiplex PCR, and TCRdb holds only the in-frame ones, with some missing. The sample gives 150,000 to 200,000 clones, 82% of which show up once; more than 1.5% is in the top ten. The V gene is TRBV2, the J gene TRBJ2-7, with D possibly TRBD1 on 6 matching bases. The sequencing sample was made of PBMCs. The TCR sequence derives from a man in his forties in good health and CMV-seronegative. CDR3 in DNA: TGTGCCAGCAGGCGCGACAGGTCCGTCGAGCAGTACTTC. Translating gives CASRRDRSVEQYF.